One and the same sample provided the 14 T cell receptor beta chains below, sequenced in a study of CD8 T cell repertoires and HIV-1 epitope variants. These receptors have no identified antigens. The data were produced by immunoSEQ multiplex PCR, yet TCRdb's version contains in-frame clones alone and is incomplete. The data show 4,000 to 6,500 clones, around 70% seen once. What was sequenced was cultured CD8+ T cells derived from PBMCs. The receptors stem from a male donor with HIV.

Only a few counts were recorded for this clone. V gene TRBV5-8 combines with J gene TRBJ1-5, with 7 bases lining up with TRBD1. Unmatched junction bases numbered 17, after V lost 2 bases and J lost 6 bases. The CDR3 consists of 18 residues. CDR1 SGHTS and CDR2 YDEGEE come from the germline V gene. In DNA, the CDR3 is TGTGCCAGCAGCTTTGATGCTACAGGGGATCTAGTGCCTCAGCCCCAGCATTTT. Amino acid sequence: CASSFDATGDLVPQPQHF. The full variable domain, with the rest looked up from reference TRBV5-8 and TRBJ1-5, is EAGVTQSPTHLIKTRGQQATLRCSPISGHTSVYWYQQALGLGLQFLLWYDEGEERNRGNFPPRFSGRQFPNYSSELNVNALELEDSALYLCASSFDATGDLVPQPQHFGDGTRLSIL.

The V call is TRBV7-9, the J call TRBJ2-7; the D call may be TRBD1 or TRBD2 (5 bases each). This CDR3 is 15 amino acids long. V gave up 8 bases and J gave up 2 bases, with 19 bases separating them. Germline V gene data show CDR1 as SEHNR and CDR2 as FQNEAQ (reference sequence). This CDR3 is CASSGPPGTPYEQYF. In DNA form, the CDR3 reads TGTGCCAGCTCCGGGCCCCCCGGGACCCCCTACGAGCAGTACTTC.

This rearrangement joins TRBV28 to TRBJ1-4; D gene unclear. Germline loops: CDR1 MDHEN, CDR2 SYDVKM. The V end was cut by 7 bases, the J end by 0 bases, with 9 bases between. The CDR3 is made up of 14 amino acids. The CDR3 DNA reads TGTGCCAGCACGGACGGAGCAACTAATGAAAAACTGTTTTTT. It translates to CASTDGATNEKLFF.

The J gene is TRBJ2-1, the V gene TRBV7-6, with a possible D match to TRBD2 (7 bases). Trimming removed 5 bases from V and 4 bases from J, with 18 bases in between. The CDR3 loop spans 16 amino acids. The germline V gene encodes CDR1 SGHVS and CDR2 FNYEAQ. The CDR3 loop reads CASSPMEGGIYNEQFF. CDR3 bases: TGTGCCAGCAGCCCTATGGAGGGGGGGATATACAATGAGCAGTTCTTC.

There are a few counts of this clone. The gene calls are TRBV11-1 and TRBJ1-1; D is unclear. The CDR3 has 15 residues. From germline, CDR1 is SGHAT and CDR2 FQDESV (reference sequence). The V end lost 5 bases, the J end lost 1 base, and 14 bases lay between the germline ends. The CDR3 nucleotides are TGTGCCAGCAGCCCCCAGGCGATCCCGAACACTGAAGCTTTCTTT. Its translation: CASSPQAIPNTEAFF.

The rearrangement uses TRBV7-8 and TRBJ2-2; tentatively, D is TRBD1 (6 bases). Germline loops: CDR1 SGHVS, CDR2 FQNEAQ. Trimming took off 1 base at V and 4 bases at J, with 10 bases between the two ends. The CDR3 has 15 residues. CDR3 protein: CASSLETGLTGELFF. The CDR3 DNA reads TGTGCCAGCAGCTTAGAGACAGGTCTCACCGGGGAGCTGTTTTTT.

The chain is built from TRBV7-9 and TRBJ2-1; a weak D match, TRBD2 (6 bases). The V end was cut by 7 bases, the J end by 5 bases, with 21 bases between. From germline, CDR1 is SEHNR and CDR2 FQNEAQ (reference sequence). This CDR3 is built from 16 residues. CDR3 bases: TGTGCCAGCACCCTCTTATCCCCGGAGGGACACAATGAGCAGTTCTTC. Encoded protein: CASTLLSPEGHNEQFF.

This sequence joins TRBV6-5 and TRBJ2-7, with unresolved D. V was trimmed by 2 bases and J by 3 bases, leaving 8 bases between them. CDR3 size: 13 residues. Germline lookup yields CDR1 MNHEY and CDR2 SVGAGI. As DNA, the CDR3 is TGTGCCAGCAGTTACGTGGCCGACTACGAGCAGTACTTC. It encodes CASSYVADYEQYF.

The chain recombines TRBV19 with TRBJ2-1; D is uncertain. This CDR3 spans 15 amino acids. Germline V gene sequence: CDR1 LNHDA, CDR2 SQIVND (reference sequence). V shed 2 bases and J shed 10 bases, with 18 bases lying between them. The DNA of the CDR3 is TGTGCCAGTAGTATATCCCGGACGTACGCCTTAGAGCAGTTCTTC. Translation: CASSISRTYALEQFF.

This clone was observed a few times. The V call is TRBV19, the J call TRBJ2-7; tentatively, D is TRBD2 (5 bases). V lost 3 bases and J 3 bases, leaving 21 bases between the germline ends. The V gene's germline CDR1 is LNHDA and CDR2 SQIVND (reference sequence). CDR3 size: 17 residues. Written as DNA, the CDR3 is TGTGCCAGTAGTATCGCCCGGGGTAGGGTAGACATCTACGAGCAGTACTTC. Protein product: CASSIARGRVDIYEQYF.

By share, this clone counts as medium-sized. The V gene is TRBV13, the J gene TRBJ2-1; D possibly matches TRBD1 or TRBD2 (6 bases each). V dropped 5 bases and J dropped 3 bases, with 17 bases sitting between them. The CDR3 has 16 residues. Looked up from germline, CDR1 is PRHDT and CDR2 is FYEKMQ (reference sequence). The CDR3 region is CASSPLSGGLYNEQFF. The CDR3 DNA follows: TGTGCCAGCAGCCCCCTCTCTGGGGGGCTCTACAATGAGCAGTTCTTC.

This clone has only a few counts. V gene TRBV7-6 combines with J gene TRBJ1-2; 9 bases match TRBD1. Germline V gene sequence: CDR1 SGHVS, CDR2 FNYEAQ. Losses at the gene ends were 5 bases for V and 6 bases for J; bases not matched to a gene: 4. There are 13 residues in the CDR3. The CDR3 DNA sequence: TGTGCCAGCAGCGGACAGGGGTGGAATGGCTACACCTTC. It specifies CASSGQGWNGYTF.

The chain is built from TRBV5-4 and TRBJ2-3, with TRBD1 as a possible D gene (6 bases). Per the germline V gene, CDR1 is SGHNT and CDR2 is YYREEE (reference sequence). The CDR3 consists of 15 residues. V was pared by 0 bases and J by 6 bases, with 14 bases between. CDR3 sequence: CASSLAAGDLDTQYF. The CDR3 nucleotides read TGTGCCAGCAGCTTGGCGGCAGGGGATTTGGATACGCAGTATTTT.

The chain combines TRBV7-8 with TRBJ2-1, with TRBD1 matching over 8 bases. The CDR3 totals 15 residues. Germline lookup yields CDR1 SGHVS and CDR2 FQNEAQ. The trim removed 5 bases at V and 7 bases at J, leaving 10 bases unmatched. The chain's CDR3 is CASSPSRGLGNEQFF. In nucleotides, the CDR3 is TGTGCCAGCAGCCCCTCCAGGGGGCTCGGGAATGAGCAGTTCTTC.